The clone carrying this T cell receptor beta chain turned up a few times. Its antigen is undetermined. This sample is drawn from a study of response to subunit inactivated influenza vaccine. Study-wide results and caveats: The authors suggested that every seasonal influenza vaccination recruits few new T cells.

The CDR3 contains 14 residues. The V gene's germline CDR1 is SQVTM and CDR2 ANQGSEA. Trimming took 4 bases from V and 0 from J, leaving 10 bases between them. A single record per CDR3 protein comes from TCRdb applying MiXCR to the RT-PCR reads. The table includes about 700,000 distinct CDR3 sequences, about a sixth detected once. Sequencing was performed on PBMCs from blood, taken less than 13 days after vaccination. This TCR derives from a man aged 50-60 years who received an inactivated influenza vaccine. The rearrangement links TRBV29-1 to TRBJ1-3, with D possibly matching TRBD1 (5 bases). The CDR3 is CSVAAGHSGNTIYF. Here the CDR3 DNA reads TGCAGCGTTGCGGCAGGGCACTCTGGAAACACCATATATTTT.